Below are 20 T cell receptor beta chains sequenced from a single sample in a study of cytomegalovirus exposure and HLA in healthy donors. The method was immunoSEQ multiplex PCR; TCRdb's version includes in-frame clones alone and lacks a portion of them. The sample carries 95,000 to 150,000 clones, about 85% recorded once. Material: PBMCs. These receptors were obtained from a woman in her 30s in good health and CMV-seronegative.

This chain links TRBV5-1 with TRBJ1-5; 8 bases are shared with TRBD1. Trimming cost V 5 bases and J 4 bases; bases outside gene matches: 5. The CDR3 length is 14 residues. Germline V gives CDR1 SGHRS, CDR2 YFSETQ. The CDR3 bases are TGCGCCAGCAGACCCGGACAGGGTAATCAGCCCCAGCATTTT. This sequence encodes CASRPGQGNQPQHF.

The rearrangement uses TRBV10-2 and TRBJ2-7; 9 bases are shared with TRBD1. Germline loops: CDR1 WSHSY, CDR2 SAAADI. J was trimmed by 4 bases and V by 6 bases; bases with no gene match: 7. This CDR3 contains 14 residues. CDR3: CASSPGTGFYEQYF. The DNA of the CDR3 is TGCGCCAGCAGCCCCGGGACAGGGTTTTACGAGCAGTACTTC.

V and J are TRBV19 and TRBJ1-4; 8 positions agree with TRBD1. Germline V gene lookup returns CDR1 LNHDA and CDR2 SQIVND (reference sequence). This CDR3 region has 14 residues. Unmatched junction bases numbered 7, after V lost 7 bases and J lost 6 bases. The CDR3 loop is CASTPDRDDEKLFF. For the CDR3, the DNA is TGTGCCAGTACCCCGGACAGGGACGATGAAAAACTGTTTTTT.

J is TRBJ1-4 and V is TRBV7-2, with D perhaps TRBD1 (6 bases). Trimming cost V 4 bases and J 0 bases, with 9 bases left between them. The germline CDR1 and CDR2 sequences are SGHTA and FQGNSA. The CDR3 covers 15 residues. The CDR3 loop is CASSYGQTTNEKLFF. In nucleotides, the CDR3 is TGTGCCAGCAGCTATGGACAGACAACTAATGAAAAACTGTTTTTT.

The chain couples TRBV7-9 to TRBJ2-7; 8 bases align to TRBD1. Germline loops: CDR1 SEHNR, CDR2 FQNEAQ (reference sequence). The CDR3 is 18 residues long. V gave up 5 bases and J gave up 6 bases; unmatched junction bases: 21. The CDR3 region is CASSPPWGQVTSWGEQYF. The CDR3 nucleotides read TGTGCCAGCAGCCCCCCCTGGGGACAGGTGACGTCTTGGGGCGAGCAGTACTTC.

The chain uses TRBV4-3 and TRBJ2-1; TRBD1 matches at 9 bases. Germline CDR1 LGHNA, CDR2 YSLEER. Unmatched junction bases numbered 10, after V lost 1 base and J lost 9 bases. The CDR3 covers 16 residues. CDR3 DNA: TGCGCCAGCAGCCAAGGGCTGGGGACAGGGCACGGTGAGCAGTTCTTC. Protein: CASSQGLGTGHGEQFF.

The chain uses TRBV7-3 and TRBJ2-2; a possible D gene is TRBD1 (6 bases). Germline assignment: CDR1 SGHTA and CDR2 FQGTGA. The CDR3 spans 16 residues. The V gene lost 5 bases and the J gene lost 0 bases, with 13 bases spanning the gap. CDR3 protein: CASSIQGPANTGELFF. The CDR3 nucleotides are TGTGCCAGCAGCATCCAGGGGCCCGCGAACACCGGGGAGCTGTTTTTT.

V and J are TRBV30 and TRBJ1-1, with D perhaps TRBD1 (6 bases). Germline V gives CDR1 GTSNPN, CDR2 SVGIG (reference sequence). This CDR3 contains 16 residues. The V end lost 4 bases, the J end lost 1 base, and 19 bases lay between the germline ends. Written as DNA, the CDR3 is TGTGCCTGGAATAAAGCGTCCGCAGGGGCGAACACTGAAGCTTTCTTT. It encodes CAWNKASAGANTEAFF. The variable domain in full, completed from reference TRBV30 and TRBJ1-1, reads SQTIHQWPATLVQPVGSPLSLECTVEGTSNPNLYWYRQAAGRGLQLLFYSVGIGQISSEVPQNLSASRPQDRQFILSSKKLLLSDSGFYLCAWNKASAGANTEAFFGQGTRLTVV.

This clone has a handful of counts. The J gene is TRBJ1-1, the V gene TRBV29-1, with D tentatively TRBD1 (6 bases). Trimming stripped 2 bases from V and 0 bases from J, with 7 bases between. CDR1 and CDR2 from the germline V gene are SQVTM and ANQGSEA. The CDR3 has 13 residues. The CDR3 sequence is CSVETGMNTEAFF. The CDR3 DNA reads TGCAGCGTTGAAACAGGGATGAACACTGAAGCTTTCTTT.

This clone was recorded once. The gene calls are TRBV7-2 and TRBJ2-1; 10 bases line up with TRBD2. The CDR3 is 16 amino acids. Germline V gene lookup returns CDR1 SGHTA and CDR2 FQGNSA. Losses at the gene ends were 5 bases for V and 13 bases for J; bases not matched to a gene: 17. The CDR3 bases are TGTGCCAGCAGCGCCGGAGGGCTAGCGGGGGCCCTGGGTCAGTTCTTC. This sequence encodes CASSAGGLAGALGQFF.

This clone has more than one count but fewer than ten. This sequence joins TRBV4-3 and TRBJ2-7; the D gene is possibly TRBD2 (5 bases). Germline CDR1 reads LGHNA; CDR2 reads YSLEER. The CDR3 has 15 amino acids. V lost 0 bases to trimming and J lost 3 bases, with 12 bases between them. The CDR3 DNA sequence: TGCGCCAGCAGCCAAGATTGGACGGGAAACTACGAGCAGTACTTC. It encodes CASSQDWTGNYEQYF.

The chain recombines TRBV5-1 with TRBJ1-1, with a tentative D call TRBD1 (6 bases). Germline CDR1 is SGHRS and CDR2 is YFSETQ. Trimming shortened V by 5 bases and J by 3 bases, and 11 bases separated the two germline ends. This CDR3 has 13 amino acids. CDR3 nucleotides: TGCGCCAGCAGAGGGTCAGGGGACACTGAAGCTTTCTTT. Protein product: CASRGSGDTEAFF. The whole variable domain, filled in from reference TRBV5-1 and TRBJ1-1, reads KAGVTQTPRYLIKTRGQQVTLSCSPISGHRSVSWYQQTPGQGLQFLFEYFSETQRNKGNFPGRFSGRQFSNSRSEMNVSTLELGDSALYLCASRGSGDTEAFFGQGTRLTVV.

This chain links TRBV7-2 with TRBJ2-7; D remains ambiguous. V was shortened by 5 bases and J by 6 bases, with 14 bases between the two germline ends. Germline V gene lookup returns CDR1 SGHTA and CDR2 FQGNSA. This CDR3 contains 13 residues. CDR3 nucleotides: TGTGCCAGCAGCCTCCGACCAGGAATCGAGCAGTACTTC. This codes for CASSLRPGIEQYF. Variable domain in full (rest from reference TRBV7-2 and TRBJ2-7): GAGVSQSPSNKVTEKGKDVELRCDPISGHTALYWYRQSLGQGLEFLIYFQGNSAPDKSGLPSDRFSAERTGGSVSTLTIQRTQQEDSAVYLCASSLRPGIEQYFGPGTRLTVT.

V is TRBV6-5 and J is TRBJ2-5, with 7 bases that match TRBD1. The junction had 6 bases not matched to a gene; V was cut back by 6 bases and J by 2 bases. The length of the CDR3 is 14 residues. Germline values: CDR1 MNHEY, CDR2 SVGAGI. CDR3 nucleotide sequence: TGTGCCAGCAGCTACGACAGGGTACAAGAGACCCAGTACTTC. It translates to CASSYDRVQETQYF.

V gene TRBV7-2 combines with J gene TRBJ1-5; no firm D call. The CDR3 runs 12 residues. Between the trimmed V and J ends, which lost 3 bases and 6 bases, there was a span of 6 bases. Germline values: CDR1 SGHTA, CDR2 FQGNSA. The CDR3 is CASSLVAQPQHF. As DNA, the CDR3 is TGTGCCAGCAGCTTGGTAGCTCAGCCCCAGCATTTT. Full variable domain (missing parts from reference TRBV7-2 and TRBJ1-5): GAGVSQSPSNKVTEKGKDVELRCDPISGHTALYWYRQSLGQGLEFLIYFQGNSAPDKSGLPSDRFSAERTGGSVSTLTIQRTQQEDSAVYLCASSLVAQPQHFGDGTRLSIL.

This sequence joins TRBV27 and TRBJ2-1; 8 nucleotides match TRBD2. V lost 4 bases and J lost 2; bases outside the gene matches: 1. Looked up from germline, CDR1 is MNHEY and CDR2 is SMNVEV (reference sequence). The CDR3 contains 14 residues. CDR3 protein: CASSSGGAYNEQFF. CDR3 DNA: TGTGCCAGCAGTTCCGGGGGGGCCTACAATGAGCAGTTCTTC.

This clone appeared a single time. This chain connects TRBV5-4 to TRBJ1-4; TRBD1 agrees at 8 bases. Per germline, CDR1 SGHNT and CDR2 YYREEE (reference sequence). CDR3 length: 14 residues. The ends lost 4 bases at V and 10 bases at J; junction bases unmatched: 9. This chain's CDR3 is CASSPTGDAGKLFF. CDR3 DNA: TGTGCCAGCAGCCCGACAGGGGATGCGGGAAAACTGTTTTTT.

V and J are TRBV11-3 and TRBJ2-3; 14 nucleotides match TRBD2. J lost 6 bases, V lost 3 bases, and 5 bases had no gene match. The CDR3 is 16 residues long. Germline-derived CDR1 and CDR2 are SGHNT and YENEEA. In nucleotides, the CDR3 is TGTGCCAGCAGCTTCGGACTAGCGGGGGGCTCGGATACGCAGTATTTT. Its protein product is CASSFGLAGGSDTQYF.

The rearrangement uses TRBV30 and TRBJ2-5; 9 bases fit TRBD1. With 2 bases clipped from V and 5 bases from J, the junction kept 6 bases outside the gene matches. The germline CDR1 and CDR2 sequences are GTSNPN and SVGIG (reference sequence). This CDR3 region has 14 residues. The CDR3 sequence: CAWSPDRGLETQYF. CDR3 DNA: TGTGCCTGGAGTCCGGACAGGGGTTTGGAGACCCAGTACTTC.

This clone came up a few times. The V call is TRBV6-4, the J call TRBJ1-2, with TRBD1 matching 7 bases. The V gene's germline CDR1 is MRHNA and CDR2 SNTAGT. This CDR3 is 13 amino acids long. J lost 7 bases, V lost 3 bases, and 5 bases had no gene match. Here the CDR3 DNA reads TGTGCCAGCAGTGAACACAGGGGCGGTGGCTACACCTTC. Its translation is CASSEHRGGGYTF.